The 21 T cell receptor beta chains below all came from one sample that was sequenced in a study of cytomegalovirus exposure and HLA in healthy donors. A multiplex PCR was run with 60 Vbeta primers and 13 Jbeta primers. The table came from immunoSEQ multiplex PCR; TCRdb's copy has only in-frame clones and leaves some out. This sample's clone table lists about 50,000 clones. The sample taken for sequencing was PBMCs. The origin of the receptors is a woman between 18 and 29 years old in good health and CMV-seronegative.

The rearrangement joins TRBV13 to TRBJ2-7; 8 bases align to TRBD1. Trimming took 5 bases from V and 2 from J; bases not matched to a gene: 5. The length of the CDR3 is 14 residues. Per germline, CDR1 PRHDT and CDR2 FYEKMQ (reference sequence). CDR3 loop: CASSTDRGAYEQYF. For the CDR3, the DNA is TGTGCCAGCAGCACCGACAGGGGCGCCTACGAGCAGTACTTC.

The rearrangement uses TRBV9 and TRBJ2-3; 10 positions match TRBD2. The J segment lost 6 bases and the V segment lost 1 base, leaving 5 bases of the junction unmatched. The germline gives CDR1 SGDLS, CDR2 YYNGEE. The CDR3 sequence is 15 residues long. The CDR3 loop is CASSVSSGGWDTQYF. The CDR3 nucleotides are TGTGCCAGCAGCGTATCTAGCGGGGGATGGGATACGCAGTATTTT.

This chain joins TRBV4-2 and TRBJ2-1, with 10 bases lining up with TRBD2. The CDR3 loop spans 16 amino acids. V was clipped by 2 bases and J by 8 bases; unmatched bases: 9. Germline lookup yields CDR1 LGHNA and CDR2 YNFKEQ. This CDR3 reads CASSQLTAGGPYEQFF. The DNA for the CDR3 is TGTGCCAGCAGCCAACTTACAGCGGGGGGGCCTTATGAGCAGTTCTTC.

The J gene is TRBJ2-1, the V gene TRBV5-1; TRBD2 aligns across 12 bases. This CDR3 has 15 amino acids. The junction had 3 bases not matched to a gene; V was cut back by 4 bases and J by 4 bases. The V gene's germline CDR1 is SGHRS and CDR2 YFSETQ. In nucleotides, the CDR3 is TGCGCCAGCAGCGCCGGGACTAGCGGGTACAATGAGCAGTTCTTC. This codes for CASSAGTSGYNEQFF.

The rearrangement uses TRBV28 and TRBJ2-7; TRBD1 aligns across 9 bases. J was trimmed by 0 bases and V by 5 bases; bases with no gene match: 8. This CDR3 is built from 16 residues. Germline V gene lookup returns CDR1 MDHEN and CDR2 SYDVKM. The CDR3 region is CASSAPGTGPSYEQYF. DNA of the CDR3: TGTGCCAGCAGTGCCCCCGGGACAGGGCCCTCCTACGAGCAGTACTTC.

J is TRBJ1-4 and V is TRBV5-1; TRBD1 agrees at 7 bases. The trim removed 4 bases at V and 8 bases at J, leaving 11 bases unmatched. This CDR3 has 15 residues. The germline V gene has CDR1 SGHRS and CDR2 YFSETQ. The CDR3, as DNA: TGCGCCAGCAGCGTAACAGGGGTAGGGGTAGAAAAACTGTTTTTT. This sequence encodes CASSVTGVGVEKLFF.

J is TRBJ1-6 and V is TRBV19; 7 nucleotides line up with TRBD1. This CDR3 has 15 amino acids. Germline CDR1 and CDR2: LNHDA and SQIVND (reference sequence). J was trimmed by 3 bases and V by 5 bases; bases with no gene match: 4. The chain's CDR3 is CASSPGQLYNSPLHF. Here the CDR3 DNA reads TGTGCCAGTAGTCCGGGACAGCTCTATAATTCACCCCTCCACTTT. Using reference TRBV19 and TRBJ1-6 for the parts outside the CDR3, the full variable domain is DGGITQSPKYLFRKEGQNVTLSCEQNLNHDAMYWYRQDPGQGLRLIYYSQIVNDFQKGDIAEGYSVSREKKESFPLTVTSAQKNPTAFYLCASSPGQLYNSPLHFGNGTRLTVT.

This chain links TRBV25-1 with TRBJ1-2, with 8 bases aligning to TRBD1. CDR1 is MGHDK and CDR2 is SYGVNS in the germline V gene. This CDR3 spans 14 amino acids. V dropped 1 base and J dropped 3; count of bases not matched to a gene: 1. The CDR3 bases are TGTGCCAGCAGTGAATGGACAGGGCACTATGGCTACACCTTC. Its translation: CASSEWTGHYGYTF.

The V and J genes are TRBV10-3 and TRBJ2-7; 7 nucleotides agree with TRBD1. The CDR3 covers 14 residues. V trimming: 6 bases; J trimming: 6 bases; junction bases outside the gene matches: 11. Germline V gene data show CDR1 as ENHRY and CDR2 as SYGVKD. CDR3 protein: CAIRNDREVSEQYF. The CDR3 DNA reads TGTGCCATCAGGAATGACAGGGAAGTTTCCGAGCAGTACTTC.

The chain combines TRBV10-2 with TRBJ2-1; 10 bases are a match to TRBD2. The junction had 8 bases not matched to a gene; V was cut back by 1 base and J by 2 bases. The CDR3 is made up of 18 amino acids. Looked up from germline, CDR1 is WSHSY and CDR2 is SAAADI. The CDR3 spells CASSEFRAGGPAYNEQFF. CDR3 coding DNA: TGCGCCAGCAGTGAGTTCCGAGCGGGGGGGCCAGCCTACAATGAGCAGTTCTTC.

A remark on this clone: This CDR3 is also generated by other DNA sequences in the sample. The genes are TRBV6-1 and TRBJ1-1, with D perhaps TRBD1 (5 bases). CDR3 length: 12 amino acids. CDR1 is MNHNS and CDR2 is SASEGT in the germline V gene. V lost 7 bases, J lost 6 bases, and 12 bases lay in between. CDR3 coding DNA: TGTGCCAGCATAACGGGGGTCTCTGAAGCTTTCTTT. Translating it yields CASITGVSEAFF.

CDR3 residues: CASSDQGAQGAEAFF. CDR3 DNA: TGTGCCAGCAGTGACCAGGGGGCGCAGGGCGCTGAAGCTTTCTTT. This chain connects TRBV2 to TRBJ1-1; 8 bases line up with TRBD1. The germline CDR1 and CDR2 sequences are SNHLY and FYNNEI. Trimming cost V 3 bases and J 6 bases; bases outside gene matches: 9. The CDR3 contains 15 residues.

The rearrangement links TRBV9 to TRBJ1-1, with 8 bases identical to TRBD1. This CDR3 contains 15 residues. Germline loops: CDR1 SGDLS, CDR2 YYNGEE. V was clipped by 4 bases and J by 5 bases; unmatched bases: 10. The CDR3 sequence is CASSLRTGTGTEAFF. CDR3 in DNA: TGTGCCAGCAGCCTTAGGACAGGGACGGGAACTGAAGCTTTCTTT.

The J gene is TRBJ2-7, the V gene TRBV18, with 9 bases matching TRBD1. V lost 3 bases, J lost 3 bases, and 3 bases stayed unmatched. This CDR3 is built from 14 residues. Germline V gene lookup returns CDR1 KGHSH and CDR2 LQKENI. The CDR3 protein is CASSPRTGDYEQYF. DNA of the CDR3: TGTGCCAGCTCACCGAGGACAGGGGACTACGAGCAGTACTTC.

The chain uses TRBV6-6 and TRBJ1-5; D perhaps matches TRBD1 (5 bases). This CDR3 contains 16 residues. Looked up from germline, CDR1 is MNHNY and CDR2 is SVGAGI (reference sequence). Trimming took off 3 bases at V and 0 bases at J, with 12 bases between the two ends. This CDR3 reads CASSYPDSYSNQPQHF. In nucleotides, the CDR3 is TGTGCCAGCAGTTATCCCGACAGTTATAGCAATCAGCCCCAGCATTTT.

The CDR3 reads CASASGNTGELFF. The CDR3 DNA sequence: TGTGCCAGCGCTAGCGGTAACACCGGGGAGCTGTTTTTT. The chain uses TRBV7-8 and TRBJ2-2, with TRBD2 matching over 7 bases. Germline V gene data show CDR1 as SGHVS and CDR2 as FQNEAQ. This CDR3 comprises 13 residues. V shed 8 bases, J shed 2 bases, and the junction held 2 bases outside the gene matches.

The chain carries TRBV4-2 and TRBJ1-3; D may be TRBD1 (6 bases). Germline V lookup: CDR1 LGHNA, CDR2 YNFKEQ. Trimming removed 0 bases at V and 0 bases at J, with 12 bases between. This CDR3 comprises 17 residues. CDR3 sequence (DNA): TGTGCCAGCAGCCAAGATCGACAGGAGATCTCTGGAAACACCATATATTTT. Residues: CASSQDRQEISGNTIYF.

The chain links TRBV30 to TRBJ1-1, with no clear D. This CDR3 has 11 amino acids. V was cut by 0 bases and J by 7 bases, with 6 bases left in between. Per germline, CDR1 GTSNPN and CDR2 SVGIG (reference sequence). The CDR3 nucleotides are TGTGCCTGGAGTGTACTGAGTGAAGCTTTCTTT. This translates into CAWSVLSEAFF.

This chain links TRBV18 with TRBJ1-3, with 7 bases that match TRBD1. The germline V gene has CDR1 KGHSH and CDR2 LQKENI. The CDR3 covers 16 residues. The trim removed 5 bases at V and 2 bases at J, leaving 9 bases unmatched. The CDR3 DNA reads TGTGCCAGCTCAGCAGGGTCGACAGGGACTGGAAACACCATATATTTT. Translating gives CASSAGSTGTGNTIYF.

The chain carries TRBV18 and TRBJ2-7; D possibly corresponds to TRBD2 (5 bases). The V and J ends lost 1 base and 6 bases respectively, with 10 bases between them. This CDR3 has 13 amino acids. Germline CDR1 and CDR2: KGHSH and LQKENI. The CDR3 sequence is CASSPRSGFEQYF. The CDR3 coding sequence is TGTGCCAGCTCACCACGATCGGGGTTCGAGCAGTACTTC. The whole variable domain, remainder taken from reference TRBV18 and TRBJ2-7, is NAGVMQNPRHLVRRRGQEARLRCSPMKGHSHVYWYRQLPEEGLKFMVYLQKENIIDESGMPKERFSAEFPKEGPSILRIQQVVRGDSAAYFCASSPRSGFEQYFGPGTRLTVT.

The genes are TRBV5-4 and TRBJ2-2; tentatively, D is TRBD1 (6 bases). The V and J ends lost 4 bases and 7 bases respectively, with 11 bases between them. Germline CDR1 is SGHNT and CDR2 is YYREEE (reference sequence). This CDR3 comprises 13 residues. CDR3 DNA: TGTGCCAGCAGCGCGGACAGTTACGGGGAGCTGTTTTTT. This translates into CASSADSYGELFF.